This T cell receptor beta chain was identified during a study of blood T cell repertoires in COVID-19. Per germline, CDR1 KGHSH and CDR2 LQKENI. The CDR3 runs to 14 residues. Losses at the gene ends were 2 bases for V and 2 bases for J; bases not matched to a gene: 3. TCRdb's table, derived via immunoSEQ multiplex PCR, lists solely in-frame clones and lacks some. Found here are 400,000 to 500,000 clones, roughly 84% of them singletons; the top ten hold 1.4%. Notes on this clone: The sample holds other DNA sequences that translate to the same CDR3.

V gene TRBV18 combines with J gene TRBJ2-7, with TRBD1 identical over 7 bases. Sequenced: PBMCs or T cells enriched from blood (not recorded which). This clonotype was sampled from a woman aged 18-29 years who had been exposed to COVID-19. CDR3: CASSPRQGTYEQYF. Here the CDR3 DNA reads TGTGCCAGCTCACCAAGACAGGGAACCTACGAGCAGTACTTC.